The 29 T cell receptor beta chains below all came from one sample that was sequenced in a study of blood T cell repertoires in COVID-19. Measured with immunoSEQ multiplex PCR; TCRdb has only the in-frame clones, and not every one. The repertoire consists of more than 200,000 clones, with around four fifths occurring once and the leading ten covering 4% to 4.5%. The sample taken for sequencing was peripheral blood. The receptors derive from a man in his 60s with acute or convalescent COVID-19.

The V call is TRBV18, the J call TRBJ2-7; 12 positions match TRBD2. CDR3 length: 14 amino acids. V was clipped by 4 bases and J by 4 bases; unmatched bases: 2. Per germline, CDR1 KGHSH and CDR2 LQKENI. The CDR3 nucleotides are TGTGCCAGCTCACGTCTAGCGGGGGGGTACGAGCAGTACTTC. This codes for CASSRLAGGYEQYF. Together with reference TRBV18 and TRBJ2-7, the CDR3 gives the full variable domain: NAGVMQNPRHLVRRRGQEARLRCSPMKGHSHVYWYRQLPEEGLKFMVYLQKENIIDESGMPKERFSAEFPKEGPSILRIQQVVRGDSAAYFCASSRLAGGYEQYFGPGTRLTVT.

The chain joins TRBV7-9 to TRBJ2-2; D may be TRBD1 (6 bases). This CDR3 comprises 16 residues. From germline, CDR1 is SEHNR and CDR2 FQNEAQ (reference sequence). V gave up 6 bases and J gave up 6 bases, with 20 bases separating them. The CDR3 protein is CASSPLGQLNSGELFF. CDR3 nucleotide sequence: TGTGCCAGCAGTCCTCTTGGACAGTTGAATTCCGGGGAGCTGTTTTTT.

This clone was seen once. V is TRBV11-2 and J is TRBJ2-7; TRBD1 agrees at 9 bases. V shed 5 bases and J 3 bases; nucleotides not matched to a gene: 2. The CDR3 is 13 residues long. Germline loops: CDR1 SGHAT, CDR2 FQNNGV. This CDR3 reads CASSTDRGYEQYF. CDR3 in DNA: TGTGCCAGCAGCACGGACAGGGGCTACGAGCAGTACTTC.

The chain recombines TRBV5-1 with TRBJ1-5; TRBD1 agrees at 12 bases. CDR1 and CDR2 (germline): SGHRS, YFSETQ. J lost 2 bases, V lost 0 bases, and 6 bases had no gene match. The CDR3 extends over 18 amino acids. CDR3 region: CASSLVGTGGAGNQPQHF. DNA of the CDR3: TGCGCCAGCAGCTTGGTAGGGACAGGGGGCGCGGGCAATCAGCCCCAGCATTTT.

V gene TRBV7-8 combines with J gene TRBJ2-6, with no clear D. Trimming took off 7 bases at V and 1 base at J, with 14 bases between the two ends. Germline assignment: CDR1 SGHVS and CDR2 FQNEAQ. CDR3 length: 16 residues. The CDR3 DNA reads TGTGCCAGCATCCTAGACGGCTGGTCTGGGGCCAACGTCCTGACTTTC. It encodes CASILDGWSGANVLTF.

This clone was recorded only once. The rearrangement uses TRBV20-1 and TRBJ2-5; weak D call: TRBD2 (6 bases). CDR1 is DFQATT and CDR2 is SNEGSKA in the germline V gene (reference sequence). This CDR3 region has 11 residues. CDR3 in DNA: TGCAGCTCGGGGGTTCAAGAGACCCAGTACTTC. Its protein product is CSSGVQETQYF.

This clone was observed a single time. The J gene is TRBJ2-5, the V gene TRBV7-6; D possibly corresponds to TRBD1 (7 bases). This CDR3 has 16 amino acids. CDR1 is SGHVS, CDR2 FNYEAQ, per germline. V gave up 0 bases and J gave up 2 bases, with 13 bases separating them. CDR3 sequence (DNA): TGTGCCAGCAGCTTAGCGGTGGCAGGGGGGCAAGAGACCCAGTACTTC. Translated, it gives CASSLAVAGGQETQYF.

The chain is built from TRBV19 and TRBJ1-1, with D possibly TRBD1 on 5 matching bases. CDR1 and CDR2 (germline): LNHDA, SQIVND (reference sequence). V was shortened by 1 base and J by 5 bases, with 14 bases between the two germline ends. The CDR3 totals 15 residues. DNA of the CDR3: TGTGCCAGTAGTATAGCTTCGACAGTGGCGACTGAAGCTTTCTTT. Translation gives CASSIASTVATEAFF.

J is TRBJ1-6 and V is TRBV9, with TRBD1 as a possible D gene (6 bases). Germline V gene lookup returns CDR1 SGDLS and CDR2 YYNGEE. V shed 4 bases and J shed 18 bases, with 23 bases lying between them. The CDR3 consists of 14 residues. This CDR3 is CASSLIQPGQPTHF. The DNA of the CDR3 is TGTGCCAGCAGCCTCATCCAACCGGGACAACCGACCCACTTT.

V and J are TRBV28 and TRBJ2-7; 14 nucleotides line up with TRBD2. The CDR3 spans 16 residues. Germline V gene sequence: CDR1 MDHEN, CDR2 SYDVKM. The V gene end was trimmed by 3 bases and the J gene end by 3 bases; junction bases not matched to a gene: 4. The DNA of the CDR3 is TGTGCCAGCAGTTTGGCCGGGACTAGCGGGAGCTACGAGCAGTACTTC. Its translation is CASSLAGTSGSYEQYF.

V usage is TRBV21-1 and J usage is TRBJ1-6; the table's TRBD1 call for D was not verified on the DNA. TRBV21-1 is described as a pseudogene. The CDR3 loop spans 17 amino acids. The CDR3 sequence: CASSPPHLTGSGSPLHF. DNA of the CDR3: TGTGCCAGCAGCCCCCCGCACTTGACAGGGAGTGGGTCACCCCTCCACTTT.

This clone came up a few times. V is TRBV4-1 and J is TRBJ1-1; D perhaps matches TRBD1 (5 bases). The V end lost 4 bases, the J end lost 6 bases, and 18 bases lay between the germline ends. Looked up from germline, CDR1 is MGHRA and CDR2 is YSYEKL. The CDR3 runs 15 residues. The CDR3 DNA reads as TGCGCCAGCAGCCCAGGGAGGCAGGGACTCCCTGAAGCTTTCTTT. It encodes CASSPGRQGLPEAFF.

This clone was counted between two and nine times. This chain links TRBV3-1 (or the pseudogene TRBV3-2) with TRBJ1-6; D remains unclear. This CDR3 is 16 amino acids long. Germline CDR1 is LGHDT and CDR2 is YNNKEL (reference sequence). V dropped 1 base and J dropped 7 bases, with 14 bases sitting between them. In DNA form, the CDR3 reads TGTGCCAGCAGCCAAGGGATGGAGGGTGACAATTCACCCCTCCACTTT. Protein: CASSQGMEGDNSPLHF.

V is TRBV28 and J is TRBJ1-2; 8 bases align to TRBD1. Germline CDR1 MDHEN, CDR2 SYDVKM. Losses at the gene ends were 1 base for V and 5 bases for J; bases not matched to a gene: 6. The CDR3 sequence is 15 residues long. The CDR3 region is CASSLSYRTGYGYTF. DNA of the CDR3: TGTGCCAGCAGTTTATCGTACCGGACAGGGTATGGCTACACCTTC.

The chain uses TRBV28 and TRBJ2-1; 8 bases match TRBD2. V lost 3 bases, J lost 4 bases, and 5 bases stayed unmatched. CDR3 length: 15 amino acids. Germline lookup yields CDR1 MDHEN and CDR2 SYDVKM. The CDR3 here is CASSLVAGLYNEQFF. CDR3 nucleotides: TGTGCCAGCAGTTTGGTAGCGGGACTTTACAATGAGCAGTTCTTC.

This clone has just a few counts. The V call is TRBV11-2, the J call TRBJ2-2; 10 bases map to TRBD1. The J segment lost 4 bases and the V segment lost 4 bases, leaving 6 bases of the junction unmatched. The germline V gene has CDR1 SGHAT and CDR2 FQNNGV. The CDR3 extends over 16 amino acids. The CDR3 reads CASSSDRGRGTGELFF. Here the CDR3 DNA reads TGTGCCAGCAGCTCCGACAGGGGGCGGGGCACCGGGGAGCTGTTTTTT.

Only one count was recorded for this clone. The rearrangement links TRBV28 to TRBJ2-3, with 8 bases that match TRBD1. The CDR3 extends over 15 amino acids. After removal of 5 bases from V and 1 base from J, the junction contained 5 bases not matched to a gene. CDR1 is MDHEN, CDR2 SYDVKM, per germline. CDR3 DNA: TGTGCCAGCAGTGCTCCGGGACAGGGCACAGATACGCAGTATTTT. Its translation: CASSAPGQGTDTQYF.

The rearrangement uses TRBV7-6 and TRBJ2-7, with 9 bases aligning to TRBD2. J lost 4 bases, V lost 2 bases, and 9 bases had no gene match. The CDR3 consists of 16 residues. CDR1 is SGHVS, CDR2 FNYEAQ, per germline. The CDR3 DNA sequence: TGTGCCAGCAGCTTATTGATAGCGGGAGATTTTTACGAGCAGTACTTC. Translated, it gives CASSLLIAGDFYEQYF.

In regard to this clone: The sample has other DNA sequences that encode this CDR3 too. CDR3 sequence: CASSLGQGTNTGELFF. CDR3 in DNA: TGCGCCAGCAGCTTGGGTCAGGGCACGAACACCGGGGAGCTGTTTTTT. V is TRBV5-1 and J is TRBJ2-2, with a weak D call TRBD1 (5 bases). Deletions cut 0 bases from V and 0 bases from J, with 9 bases between. Germline V CDR1 and CDR2: SGHRS, YFSETQ. CDR3 length equals 16 residues.

The chain couples TRBV25-1 to TRBJ1-1, with D unclear. With 7 bases removed from V and 2 bases from J, the gap between germline ends came to 23 bases. The CDR3 has 17 residues. Germline lookup yields CDR1 MGHDK and CDR2 SYGVNS. CDR3 residues: CASKADSPAEVNTEAFF. DNA for the CDR3: TGTGCCAGCAAAGCGGATTCCCCCGCGGAGGTTAACACTGAAGCTTTCTTT.

The chain combines TRBV6-1 with TRBJ2-7; 8 bases are shared with TRBD2. The CDR3 contains 14 residues. Germline V lookup: CDR1 MNHNS, CDR2 SASEGT. With 3 bases clipped from V and 4 bases from J, the junction kept 5 bases outside the gene matches. The CDR3, as DNA: TGTGCCAGCAGTGAGCCCGGGAGGGGGTACGAGCAGTACTTC. It yields the protein CASSEPGRGYEQYF.

This clone was seen only once. V usage is TRBV9 and J usage is TRBJ2-5; 11 nucleotides line up with TRBD2. CDR1 is SGDLS, CDR2 YYNGEE, per germline. The CDR3 contains 16 residues. The ends lost 2 bases at V and 4 bases at J; junction bases unmatched: 7. The CDR3 coding sequence is TGTGCCAGCAGCGTGGGTAGCGGGGGGGCGAGAGAGACCCAGTACTTC. Protein: CASSVGSGGARETQYF.

The CDR3 DNA reads as TGTGCCAGCAGCCGCGGGGGCCTCTCCTACAATGAGCAGTTCTTC. This gives the protein CASSRGGLSYNEQFF. The chain carries TRBV5-8 and TRBJ2-1; D may be TRBD2 (7 bases). V lost 4 bases, J lost 0 bases, and 11 bases lay in between. The CDR3 runs 15 residues. CDR1 is SGHTS, CDR2 YDEGEE, per germline.

The CDR3 reads CASSRIPDRLFEKLFF. The CDR3 region has the DNA TGTGCCAGCAGTCGAATACCGGACAGGTTATTTGAAAAACTGTTTTTT. This rearrangement joins TRBV6-6 to TRBJ1-4, with 7 bases lining up with TRBD1. V was clipped by 5 bases and J by 7 bases; unmatched bases: 13. Germline values: CDR1 MNHNY, CDR2 SVGAGI (reference sequence). This CDR3 has 16 residues.

This chain joins TRBV7-2 and TRBJ1-2; 10 bases match TRBD1. CDR1 SGHTA and CDR2 FQGNSA come from the germline V gene. V shed 1 base, J shed 5 bases, and the junction held 7 bases outside the gene matches. The CDR3 extends over 16 amino acids. The CDR3 coding sequence is TGTGCCAGCAGCTTAGGGGGGTCGGGACAGGGGTATGGCTACACCTTC. Protein: CASSLGGSGQGYGYTF.

V usage is TRBV5-6 and J usage is TRBJ1-2; tentatively, D is TRBD1 (6 bases). Trimming left V 5 bases short and J 4 bases short, with 12 bases between. CDR1 is SGHDT and CDR2 is YYEEEE in the germline V gene. The CDR3 has 13 residues. CDR3 sequence (DNA): TGTGCCAGCAGTAATTCAGGGGCCTATGGCTACACCTTC. Its protein product is CASSNSGAYGYTF.

The CDR3 region has the DNA TGTGCCACCAGTGACGCGGGACTGGAGACCCAGTACTTC. Translating gives CATSDAGLETQYF. The chain carries TRBV24-1 and TRBJ2-5; tentative D call: TRBD2 (6 bases). The CDR3 runs to 13 residues. CDR1 and CDR2 (germline): KGHDR, SFDVKD. V lost 4 bases and J 5 bases, leaving 10 bases between the germline ends.

The chain uses TRBV4-3 and TRBJ2-7; TRBD2 agrees at 7 bases. CDR1 is LGHNA, CDR2 YSLEER, per germline. V dropped 4 bases and J dropped 3; count of bases not matched to a gene: 3. This CDR3 spans 13 amino acids. The CDR3 loop reads CASSPSGGYEQYF. Written as DNA, the CDR3 is TGCGCCAGCAGCCCTTCGGGGGGCTACGAGCAGTACTTC.

The J gene is TRBJ2-5, the V gene TRBV19, with D possibly matching TRBD2 (5 bases). The CDR3 consists of 15 residues. The germline V gene encodes CDR1 LNHDA and CDR2 SQIVND (reference sequence). Trimming removed 3 bases at V and 5 bases at J, with 16 bases between. In DNA, the CDR3 is TGTGCCAGTAGTATTTTGACTCAGACGGGGGAGACCCAGTACTTC. Amino acids: CASSILTQTGETQYF.